This entry lists 15 T cell receptor beta chains sequenced from one sample in a study of beta chain features in type 1 diabetes (dated by TCRdb to 2016 to 2019). Antigens of these TCRs are unknown. Paper-wide results and their limitations: Type 1 diabetes patients showed a moderate but significant shortening of TCRB CDR3 length in all four CD4+ subsets.

The method was the immunoSEQ multiplex PCR assay. All of the isolated RNA was reverse transcribed with the High Capacity cDNA Reverse Transcription Kit, so expressed TCRB transcripts were sequenced. TCRdb took over this immuneACCESS table, retaining in-frame rearrangements with V and J assigned. Such tables are incomplete; in checked studies, under half of the missing clones stem from an unresolved V gene, and the remainder is unexplained. For this sample the table gives more than 95,000 clones, of which about 26% were detected only once. The ten largest clonotypes hold 0.5% to 0.55% of the sample. Material: central memory CD4+ T cells from blood. The source is a woman between 18 and 30 years old with type 1 diabetes.

The rearrangement joins TRBV19 to TRBJ2-5, with 8 bases that match TRBD2. Trimming at V came to 4 bases and at J to 4 bases, leaving 2 bases not matched to a gene. CDR1 LNHDA and CDR2 SQIVND come from the germline V gene (reference sequence). The CDR3 extends over 13 amino acids. This chain's CDR3 is CASSTLAGETQYF. CDR3 nucleotides: TGTGCCAGTAGTACTCTAGCGGGAGAGACCCAGTACTTC.

This rearrangement joins TRBV12-5 to TRBJ1-5; 10 bases line up with TRBD1. The CDR3 sequence is 17 residues long. V was pared by 7 bases and J by 2 bases, with 11 bases of the junction left unmatched. Germline CDR1 LGHNT, CDR2 FRNRAP. The CDR3 spells CASAIAGTGDGNQPQHF. The CDR3 nucleotides are TGTGCTAGTGCCATTGCGGGGACAGGGGACGGCAATCAGCCCCAGCATTTT.

This chain links TRBV27 with TRBJ1-4; 8 nucleotides agree with TRBD1. J gave up 0 bases and V 5 bases, and 14 bases lay outside the gene matches. This CDR3 comprises 19 residues. CDR1 MNHEY and CDR2 SMNVEV come from the germline V gene (reference sequence). CDR3 DNA: TGTGCCAGCAGTGGAATCGGACAGGGAATAGGAGCAACTAATGAAAAACTGTTTTTT. Translating gives CASSGIGQGIGATNEKLFF.

The rearrangement joins TRBV27 to TRBJ2-1; 9 positions match TRBD2. Trimming at V came to 0 bases and at J to 7 bases, leaving 7 bases not matched to a gene. The CDR3 sequence is 16 residues long. Germline CDR1 MNHEY, CDR2 SMNVEV (reference sequence). The CDR3 loop is CASSLSRGRAGNEQFF. Written as DNA, the CDR3 is TGTGCCAGCAGTTTATCTCGCGGGAGGGCCGGTAATGAGCAGTTCTTC.

The rearrangement links TRBV9 to TRBJ2-5; 14 positions match TRBD2. The junction had 5 bases not matched to a gene; V was cut back by 0 bases and J by 4 bases. CDR3 length equals 17 residues. The germline V gene has CDR1 SGDLS and CDR2 YYNGEE. CDR3 region: CASSVAGTSGRGETQYF. The CDR3 bases are TGTGCCAGCAGCGTAGCTGGGACTAGCGGGAGAGGAGAGACCCAGTACTTC.

The rearrangement links TRBV6-1 to TRBJ2-2; 7 bases align to TRBD2. CDR3 length: 14 residues. Germline V gives CDR1 MNHNS, CDR2 SASEGT. V trimming: 8 bases; J trimming: 7 bases; junction bases outside the gene matches: 10. CDR3 sequence: CASRGGGRVGELFF. CDR3 nucleotides: TGTGCCAGCCGGGGTGGTGGGAGGGTCGGGGAGCTGTTTTTT.

The chain joins TRBV18 to TRBJ1-3; TRBD1 is a possible D gene (6 bases). The CDR3 is made up of 16 amino acids. V was clipped by 1 base and J by 0 bases, with 10 bases between them. CDR1 is KGHSH and CDR2 is LQKENI in the germline V gene. The CDR3 DNA reads as TGTGCCAGCTCACCACGACAGGCCTCCTCTGGAAACACCATATATTTT. Translated, it gives CASSPRQASSGNTIYF. Based on the CDR3 plus reference TRBV18 and TRBJ1-3, the full variable domain is NAGVMQNPRHLVRRRGQEARLRCSPMKGHSHVYWYRQLPEEGLKFMVYLQKENIIDESGMPKERFSAEFPKEGPSILRIQQVVRGDSAAYFCASSPRQASSGNTIYFGEGSWLTVV.

This clone was seen a handful of times. The chain carries TRBV10-3 and TRBJ2-1, with D possibly matching TRBD1 (6 bases). Trimming took off 11 bases at V and 0 bases at J, with 14 bases between the two ends. Germline assignment: CDR1 ENHRY and CDR2 SYGVKD. The CDR3 loop spans 14 amino acids. CDR3 sequence: CAANRDPSYNEQFF. The CDR3 DNA follows: TGTGCCGCTAACAGGGACCCCTCCTACAATGAGCAGTTCTTC.

V usage is TRBV14 and J usage is TRBJ1-1; 8 bases match TRBD1. Unmatched junction bases numbered 7, after V lost 6 bases and J lost 4 bases. Looked up from germline, CDR1 is SGHDN and CDR2 is FVKESK. The CDR3 is made up of 14 amino acids. The CDR3 DNA reads TGTGCCAGCAGTTCGACAGGGGCGGGCACTGAAGCTTTCTTT. Translated, it gives CASSSTGAGTEAFF. Combining the CDR3 with reference TRBV14 and TRBJ1-1 gives the whole variable domain EAGVTQFPSHSVIEKGQTVTLRCDPISGHDNLYWYRRVMGKEIKFLLHFVKESKQDESGMPNNRFLAERTGGTYSTLKVQPAELEDSGVYFCASSSTGAGTEAFFGQGTRLTVV.

The V call is TRBV19, the J call TRBJ2-7, with 10 bases fitting TRBD2. Germline V CDR1 and CDR2: LNHDA, SQIVND (reference sequence). There are 15 residues in the CDR3. V shed 3 bases, J shed 4 bases, and the junction held 6 bases outside the gene matches. Written as DNA, the CDR3 is TGTGCCAGTAGTATCTCTAGCGGGAGAGGGTACGAGCAGTACTTC. The encoded protein is CASSISSGRGYEQYF. Complete variable domain (other parts from reference TRBV19 and TRBJ2-7): DGGITQSPKYLFRKEGQNVTLSCEQNLNHDAMYWYRQDPGQGLRLIYYSQIVNDFQKGDIAEGYSVSREKKESFPLTVTSAQKNPTAFYLCASSISSGRGYEQYFGPGTRLTVT.

CDR3 bases: TGTGCCAGCTCCCGGACAGGGGAGCGGCCCCAGCATTTT. This codes for CASSRTGERPQHF. This chain links TRBV18 with TRBJ1-5; 9 bases map to TRBD1. With V trimmed by 6 bases and J by 9 bases, 6 bases remained unmatched. The CDR3 is made up of 13 amino acids. Germline V gene sequence: CDR1 KGHSH, CDR2 LQKENI.

V is TRBV7-6 and J is TRBJ2-2; D remains ambiguous. V lost 2 bases, J lost 3 bases, and 4 bases lay in between. The V gene's germline CDR1 is SGHVS and CDR2 FNYEAQ. The CDR3 covers 13 residues. This CDR3 is CASSLTDTGELFF. For the CDR3, the DNA is TGTGCCAGCAGCTTAACGGACACCGGGGAGCTGTTTTTT.

The table lists this clone with a few counts. V usage is TRBV29-1 and J usage is TRBJ2-6, with 10 bases fitting TRBD1. The V gene end was trimmed by 6 bases and the J gene end by 2 bases; junction bases not matched to a gene: 1. The CDR3 length is 14 residues. Germline V gene sequence: CDR1 SQVTM, CDR2 ANQGSEA. For the CDR3, the DNA is TGCAGCGTAGGACAGGGGGCTGGGGCCAACGTCCTGACTTTC. This sequence encodes CSVGQGAGANVLTF.

The CDR3 spells CASSPTSSLDTQYF. CDR3 in DNA: TGTGCCAGCAGCCCGACTAGTAGTTTAGATACGCAGTATTTT. The chain employs TRBV5-4 and TRBJ2-3, with TRBD2 as a possible D gene (6 bases). Germline CDR1 is SGHNT and CDR2 is YYREEE (reference sequence). CDR3 size: 14 residues. Trimming pared 4 bases from V and 5 bases from J, leaving 14 bases between.

CDR3 in DNA: TGTGCCAGCAGCTTTGGAGGCCTGGACACCGGGGAGCTGTTTTTT. Translating gives CASSFGGLDTGELFF. V is TRBV7-3 and J is TRBJ2-2; D possibly corresponds to TRBD2 (5 bases). This CDR3 is built from 15 residues. Germline CDR1 SGHTA, CDR2 FQGTGA. The germline V and J ends were trimmed by 3 bases and 3 bases, with 11 bases remaining between them.